Listed below are T cell receptor beta chains from one sample, sequenced in a study of T cells in Graves' hyperthyroidism and ophthalmopathy. MiXCR, run by TCRdb on the multiplex PCR reads, gives a single entry per CDR3 protein. Of some 530,000 distinct CDR3 sequences in the sample, under 25% were seen once. The sequencing input was blood. Receptors originate from a woman in her 70s with Graves' ophthalmopathy. CDR3s include the opening cysteine and the closing phenylalanine or tryptophan. The D gene is left open where the match is weak. Clone size appears in some rows only: once, few, many, or a class for an expanded clone.

J gene | clone size | V gene | D gene | CDR3 protein | CDR3 DNA
TRBJ2-2 | few | TRBV3-1 | TRBD2 | CASSQGLAGIGELFF | TGTGCCAGCAGCCAAGGACTAGCGGGTATCGGGGAGCTGTTTTTT
TRBJ2-7 | . | TRBV20-1 | . | CSARDLVTGPYEQYF | TGCAGTGCTAGAGATCTTGTGACGGGACCCTACGAGCAGTACTTC
TRBJ2-6 | few | TRBV30 | TRBD2 | CAWSAPLGGAGANVLTF | TGTGCCTGGAGTGCCCCTCTCGGGGGGGCTGGGGCCAACGTCCTGACTTTC
TRBJ2-7 | . | TRBV6-5 | TRBD2 | CASSLTSGGAYEQYF | TGTGCCAGCAGCTTAACTAGCGGAGGGGCCTACGAGCAGTACTTC
TRBJ1-1 | many | TRBV2 | . | CASSQGTIEAFF | TGTGCCAGCAGCCAAGGGACAATCGAAGCTTTCTTT
TRBJ2-4 | few | TRBV6-1 | . | CASVYAKNIQYF | TGTGCCAGCGTATATGCCAAAAACATTCAGTACTTC
TRBJ2-7 | few | TRBV6-1 | TRBD2 | CASSDLGLAGAEEQYF | TGTGCCAGCAGTGACCTGGGACTAGCGGGAGCTGAAGAGCAGTACTTC
TRBJ2-1 | few | TRBV7-9 | . | CASSLEAVYEQFF | TGTGCCAGCAGCTTAGAGGCGGTCTATGAGCAGTTCTTC
TRBJ1-6 | . | TRBV12-3/TRBV12-4 | . | CASRDFSYNSPLHF | TGTGCCAGCAGGGACTTTTCCTATAATTCACCCCTCCACTTT
TRBJ1-1 | . | TRBV7-9 | . | CASSLSLTQSGTEAFF | TGTGCCAGCAGCTTATCGTTGACCCAGTCGGGGACTGAAGCTTTCTTT
TRBJ2-3 | few | TRBV20-1 | TRBD2 | CSATQLADTQYF | TGCAGTGCTACACAACTAGCGGATACGCAGTATTTT
TRBJ1-6 | . | TRBV7-2 | . | CASSLEGLNSPLHF | TGTGCCAGCAGCTTAGAAGGGTTAAATTCACCCCTCCACTTT
TRBJ1-2 | . | TRBV3-1 | . | CASSQVDSYTF | TGTGCCAGCAGCCAGGTAGACTCCTACACCTTC
TRBJ2-7 | many | TRBV11-2 | TRBD1 | CASSLALTGTYEQYF | TGTGCCAGCAGCTTAGCCCTGACAGGGACCTACGAGCAGTACTTC
TRBJ1-1 | . | TRBV28 | . | CASSFMRQNTEAFF | TGTGCCAGCAGTTTCATGAGACAGAACACTGAAGCTTTCTTT
TRBJ1-2 | many | TRBV3-1 | . | CASSQESGGRHGYTF | TGTGCCAGCAGCCAAGAATCGGGAGGGCGGCATGGCTACACCTTC
TRBJ2-1 | few | TRBV12-3/TRBV12-4 | . | CASSLWSHEQFF | TGTGCCAGCAGTTTATGGTCCCATGAGCAGTTCTTC
TRBJ2-7 | few | TRBV29-1 | . | CSVGNSRYEQYF | TGCAGCGTTGGGAATTCAAGGTACGAGCAGTACTTC
TRBJ1-1 | few | TRBV5-1 | . | CASSLGRGGTEAFF | TGTGCCAGCAGTTTAGGACGAGGGGGAACTGAAGCTTTCTTT
TRBJ2-5 | many | TRBV20-1 | . | CSARGQQETQYF | TGCAGTGCTAGGGGCCAGCAAGAGACCCAGTACTTC
TRBJ2-1 | . | TRBV24-1 | TRBD2 | CATSDDHLTSGSRYNEQFF | TGTGCCACCAGTGATGACCACCTGACTAGCGGGAGCAGATACAATGAGCAGTTCTTC
TRBJ2-2 | few | TRBV5-1 | . | CASSLPISETGELFF | TGCGCCAGCAGCTTGCCGATTTCAGAAACCGGGGAGCTGTTTTTT
TRBJ1-4 | . | TRBV28 | TRBD1 | CASRPGQDAKLFF | TGTGCCAGCAGGCCGGGACAGGATGCAAAACTGTTTTTT
TRBJ2-1 | . | TRBV6-1 | . | CAASFPNEQFF | TGTGCCGCCTCCTTCCCGAATGAGCAGTTCTTC
TRBJ1-4 | few | TRBV28 | TRBD1 | CASRGPGQEYEKLFF | TGTGCCAGCAGAGGACCGGGACAGGAGTATGAAAAACTGTTTTTT
TRBJ1-1 | . | TRBV7-2 | . | CASRFWGPLMNTEAFF | TGTGCCAGCAGGTTTTGGGGCCCCTTAATGAACACTGAAGCTTTCTTT
TRBJ2-3 | . | TRBV5-8 | . | CASSPYRRPDTQYF | TGTGCCAGCAGCCCTTACAGGCGGCCGGATACGCAGTATTTT
TRBJ1-1 | . | TRBV19 | TRBD1 | CASREQGHTEAFF | TGTGCCAGTAGGGAACAGGGGCACACTGAAGCTTTCTTT
TRBJ1-4 | . | TRBV5-1 | . | CASSLVPLGEKLFF | TGCGCCAGCAGCTTGGTTCCTCTCGGGGAAAAACTGTTTTTT
TRBJ1-2 | many | TRBV12-3/TRBV12-4 | . | CASSPTGRDGYTF | TGTGCCAGCAGTCCCACAGGGAGGGATGGCTACACCTTC
TRBJ2-1 | many | TRBV2 | TRBD2 | CASNPGLAASMKQFF | TGTGCCAGCAATCCGGGACTAGCGGCCTCAATGAAGCAGTTCTTC
TRBJ1-1 | many | TRBV28 | TRBD1 | CASSAESGGFKAFF | TGTGCCAGCAGTGCAGAATCAGGGGGATTTAAAGCTTTCTTT
TRBJ2-7 | . | TRBV11-2 | . | CASRGPTYEQYF | TGTGCCAGCAGGGGACCAACCTACGAGCAGTACTTC
TRBJ2-5 | . | TRBV3-1 | . | CASSQAGGGPGTQYF | TGTGCCAGCAGCCAAGCCGGAGGGGGACCGGGGACCCAGTACTTC
TRBJ2-1 | many | TRBV2 | TRBD2 | CASSEVPSGSGEQFF | TGTGCCAGCAGTGAAGTCCCTAGCGGGAGTGGTGAGCAGTTCTTC
TRBJ2-1 | . | TRBV6-1 | . | CASRQGYNEQFF | TGTGCCAGCAGACAAGGGTACAATGAGCAGTTCTTC
TRBJ1-5 | many | TRBV30 | . | CAWSRRGNQPQHF | TGTGCCTGGAGTAGAAGAGGCAATCAGCCCCAGCATTTT
TRBJ1-4 | few | TRBV7-9 | . | CASSLKGLSEKLFF | TGTGCCAGCAGCTTAAAAGGGCTCAGCGAAAAACTGTTTTTT
TRBJ1-1 | many | TRBV30 | . | CAWSDSPGTEAFF | TGTGCCTGGAGTGACAGCCCTGGGACTGAAGCTTTCTTT
TRBJ2-1 | . | TRBV29-1 | . | CSVGVGALSEQFF | TGCAGCGTGGGGGTGGGGGCATTGAGTGAGCAGTTCTTC
TRBJ1-2 | many | TRBV2 | . | CASTGGVYGYTF | TGTGCCAGCACTGGGGGGGTCTATGGCTACACCTTC
TRBJ1-4 | . | TRBV6-5 | . | CASSYSGLNEKLFF | TGTGCCAGCAGTTACTCCGGGCTTAATGAAAAACTGTTTTTT
TRBJ2-1 | few | TRBV5-1 | TRBD2 | CASSVRTSAMPPEQFF | TGCGCCAGCAGCGTAAGGACTAGCGCGATGCCCCCTGAGCAGTTCTTC
TRBJ2-5 | many | TRBV11-2 | . | CASSDAGARKTQYF | TGTGCCAGCAGCGACGCAGGGGCGAGGAAGACCCAGTACTTC
TRBJ1-2 | many | TRBV6-1 | TRBD1 | CASSRDRSAGYTF | TGTGCCAGCAGTCGGGACAGGTCGGCGGGCTACACCTTC
TRBJ1-5 | many | TRBV28 | . | CASSSLRTASNQPQHF | TGTGCCAGCAGCTCACTCCGGACAGCTAGCAATCAGCCCCAGCATTTT
TRBJ2-2 | . | TRBV11-1 | . | CASSAGQGVTGELFF | TGTGCCAGCAGCGCGGGACAAGGGGTCACCGGGGAGCTGTTTTTT
TRBJ1-5 | . | TRBV20-1 | TRBD1 | CSARPGTGVRDQPQHF | TGCAGTGCTCGTCCCGGGACAGGGGTGAGAGATCAGCCCCAGCATTTT
TRBJ1-2 | many | TRBV12-3/TRBV12-4 | . | CASAVRWFNYGYTF | TGTGCCAGTGCAGTGAGATGGTTTAACTATGGCTACACCTTC
TRBJ2-5 | . | TRBV5-1 | . | CASSLERNKETQYF | TGCGCCAGCAGCTTGGAACGGAATAAAGAGACCCAGTACTTC
TRBJ2-5 | few | TRBV5-1 | . | CASSLEGAFGQYF | TGCGCCAGCAGCTTGGAAGGCGCCTTTGGCCAGTACTTC
TRBJ1-4 | . | TRBV5-1 | . | CASSLAGIDEKLFF | TGCGCCAGCAGCTTGGCGGGGATTGATGAAAAACTGTTTTTT